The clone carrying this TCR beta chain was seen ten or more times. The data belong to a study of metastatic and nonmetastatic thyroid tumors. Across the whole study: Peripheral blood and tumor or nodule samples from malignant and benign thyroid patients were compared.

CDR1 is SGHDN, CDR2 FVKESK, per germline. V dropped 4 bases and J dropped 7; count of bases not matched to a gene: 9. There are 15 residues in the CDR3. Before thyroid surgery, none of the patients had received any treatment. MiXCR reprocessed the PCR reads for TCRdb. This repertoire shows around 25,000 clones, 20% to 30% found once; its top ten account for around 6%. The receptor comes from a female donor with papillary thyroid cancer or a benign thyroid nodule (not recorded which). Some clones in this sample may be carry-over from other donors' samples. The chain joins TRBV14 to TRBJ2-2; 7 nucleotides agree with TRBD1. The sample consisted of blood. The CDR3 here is CASSLYRGAGGELFF. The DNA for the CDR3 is TGTGCCAGCAGCCTCTACAGGGGCGCGGGCGGGGAGCTGTTTTTT. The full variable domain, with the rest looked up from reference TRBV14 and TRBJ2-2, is EAGVTQFPSHSVIEKGQTVTLRCDPISGHDNLYWYRRVMGKEIKFLLHFVKESKQDESGMPNNRFLAERTGGTYSTLKVQPAELEDSGVYFCASSLYRGAGGELFFGEGSRLTVL.